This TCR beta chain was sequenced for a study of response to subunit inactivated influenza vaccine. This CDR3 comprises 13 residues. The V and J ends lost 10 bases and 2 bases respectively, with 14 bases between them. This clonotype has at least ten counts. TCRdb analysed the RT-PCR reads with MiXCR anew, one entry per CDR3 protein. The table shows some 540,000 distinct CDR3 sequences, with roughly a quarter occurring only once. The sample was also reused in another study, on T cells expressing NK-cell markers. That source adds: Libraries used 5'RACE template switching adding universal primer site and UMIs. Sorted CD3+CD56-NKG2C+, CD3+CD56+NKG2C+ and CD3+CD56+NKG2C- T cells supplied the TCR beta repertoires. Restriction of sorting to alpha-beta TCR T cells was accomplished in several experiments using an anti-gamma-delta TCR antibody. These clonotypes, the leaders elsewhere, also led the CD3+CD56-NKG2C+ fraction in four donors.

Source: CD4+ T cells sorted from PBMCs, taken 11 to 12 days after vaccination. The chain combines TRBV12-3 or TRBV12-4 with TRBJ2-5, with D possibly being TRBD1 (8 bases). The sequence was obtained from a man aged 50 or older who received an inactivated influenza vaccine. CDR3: CATGRTGQETQYF. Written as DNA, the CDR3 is TGTGCCACCGGGAGGACAGGGCAAGAGACCCAGTACTTC.